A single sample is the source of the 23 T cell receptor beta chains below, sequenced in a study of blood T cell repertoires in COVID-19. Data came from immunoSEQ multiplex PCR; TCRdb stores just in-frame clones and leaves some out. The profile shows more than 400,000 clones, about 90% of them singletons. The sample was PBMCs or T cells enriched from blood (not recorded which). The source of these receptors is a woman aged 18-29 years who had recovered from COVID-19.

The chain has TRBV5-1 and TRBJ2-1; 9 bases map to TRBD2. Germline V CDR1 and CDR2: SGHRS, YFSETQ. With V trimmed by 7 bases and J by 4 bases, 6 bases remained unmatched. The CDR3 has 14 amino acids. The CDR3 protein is CASGRAGGYNEQFF. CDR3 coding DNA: TGCGCCAGCGGGAGAGCGGGGGGTTACAATGAGCAGTTCTTC.

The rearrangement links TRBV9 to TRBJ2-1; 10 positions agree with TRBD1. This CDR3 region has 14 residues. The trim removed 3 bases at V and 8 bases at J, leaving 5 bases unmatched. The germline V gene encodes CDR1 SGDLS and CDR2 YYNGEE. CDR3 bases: TGTGCCAGCAGCGAAGGGACAGGGGACGATGAGCAGTTCTTC. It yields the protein CASSEGTGDDEQFF.

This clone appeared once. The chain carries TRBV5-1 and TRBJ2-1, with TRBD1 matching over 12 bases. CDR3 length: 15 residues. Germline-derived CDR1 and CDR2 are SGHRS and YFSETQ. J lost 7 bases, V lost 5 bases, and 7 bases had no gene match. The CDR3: CASRVGTGGGNEQFF. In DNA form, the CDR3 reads TGCGCCAGCAGGGTAGGGACAGGGGGCGGGAATGAGCAGTTCTTC.

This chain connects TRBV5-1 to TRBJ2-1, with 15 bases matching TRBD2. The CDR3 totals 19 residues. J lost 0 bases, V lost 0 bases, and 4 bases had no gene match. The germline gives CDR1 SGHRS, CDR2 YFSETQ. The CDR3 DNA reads TGCGCCAGCAGCTTGGCCGGGACTAGCGGGGGGAGCTCCTACAATGAGCAGTTCTTC. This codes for CASSLAGTSGGSSYNEQFF.

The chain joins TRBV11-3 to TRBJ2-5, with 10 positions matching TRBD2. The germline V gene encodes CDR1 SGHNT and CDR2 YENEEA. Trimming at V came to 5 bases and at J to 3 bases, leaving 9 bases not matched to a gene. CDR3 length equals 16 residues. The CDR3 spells CASSGPQRGGEETQYF. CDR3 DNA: TGTGCCAGCAGCGGGCCTCAGCGGGGGGGCGAAGAGACCCAGTACTTC.

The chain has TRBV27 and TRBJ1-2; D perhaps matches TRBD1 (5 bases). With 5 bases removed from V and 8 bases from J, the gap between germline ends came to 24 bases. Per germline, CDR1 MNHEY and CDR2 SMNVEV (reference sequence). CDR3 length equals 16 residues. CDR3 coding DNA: TGTGCCAGCAGTGCATTTCGGGACTCCTACAAGGAAGGCTACACCTTC. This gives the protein CASSAFRDSYKEGYTF.

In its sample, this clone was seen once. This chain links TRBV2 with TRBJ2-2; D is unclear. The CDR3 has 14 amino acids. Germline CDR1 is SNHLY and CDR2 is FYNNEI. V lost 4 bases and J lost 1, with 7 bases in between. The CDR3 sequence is CASSVVRNTGELFF. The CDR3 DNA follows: TGTGCCAGCAGTGTGGTCAGGAACACCGGGGAGCTGTTTTTT.

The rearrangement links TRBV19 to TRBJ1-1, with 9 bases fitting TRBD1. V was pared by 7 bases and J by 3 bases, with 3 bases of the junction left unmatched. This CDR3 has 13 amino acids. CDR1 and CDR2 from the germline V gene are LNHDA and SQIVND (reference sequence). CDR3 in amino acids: CASKGQGYTEAFF. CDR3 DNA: TGTGCCAGTAAGGGACAGGGCTACACTGAAGCTTTCTTT.

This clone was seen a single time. The CDR3 protein is CATKDFQGNQPQHF. The CDR3, as DNA: TGTGCCACTAAGGACTTTCAGGGCAATCAGCCCCAGCATTTT. This rearrangement joins TRBV19 to TRBJ1-5, with D unclear. V was cut by 10 bases and J by 2 bases, with 15 bases left in between. CDR1 and CDR2 (germline): LNHDA, SQIVND (reference sequence). The CDR3 length is 14 residues.

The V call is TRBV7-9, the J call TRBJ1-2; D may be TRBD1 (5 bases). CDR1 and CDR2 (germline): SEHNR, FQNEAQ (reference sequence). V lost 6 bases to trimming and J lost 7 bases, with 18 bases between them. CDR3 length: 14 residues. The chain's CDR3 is CASSLYERGGGYTF. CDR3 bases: TGTGCCAGCAGTTTATACGAAAGGGGTGGTGGCTACACCTTC.

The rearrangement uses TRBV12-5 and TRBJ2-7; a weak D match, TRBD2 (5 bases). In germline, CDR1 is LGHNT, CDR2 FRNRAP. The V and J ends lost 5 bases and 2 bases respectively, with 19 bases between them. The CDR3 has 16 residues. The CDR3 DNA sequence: TGTGCTAGTGGTGGAGACGGGCGGGTTCGTCCCTACGAGCAGTACTTC. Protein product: CASGGDGRVRPYEQYF.

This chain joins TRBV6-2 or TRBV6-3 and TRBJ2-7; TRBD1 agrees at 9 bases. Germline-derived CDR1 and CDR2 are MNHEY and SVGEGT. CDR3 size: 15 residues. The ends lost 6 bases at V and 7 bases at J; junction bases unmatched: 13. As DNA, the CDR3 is TGTGCCAGCAGCCACCGGGACAGGGCGACGGGGGAGCAGTACTTC. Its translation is CASSHRDRATGEQYF.

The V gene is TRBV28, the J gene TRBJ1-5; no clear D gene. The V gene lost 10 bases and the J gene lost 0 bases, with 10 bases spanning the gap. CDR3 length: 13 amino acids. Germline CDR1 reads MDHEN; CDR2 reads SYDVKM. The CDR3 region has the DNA TGTGCCACCACTTATGATAGCAATCAGCCCCAGCATTTT. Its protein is CATTYDSNQPQHF. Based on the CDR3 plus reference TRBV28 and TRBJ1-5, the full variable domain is DVKVTQSSRYLVKRTGEKVFLECVQDMDHENMFWYRQDPGLGLRLIYFSYDVKMKEKGDIPEGYSVSREKKERFSLILESASTNQTSMYLCATTYDSNQPQHFGDGTRLSIL.

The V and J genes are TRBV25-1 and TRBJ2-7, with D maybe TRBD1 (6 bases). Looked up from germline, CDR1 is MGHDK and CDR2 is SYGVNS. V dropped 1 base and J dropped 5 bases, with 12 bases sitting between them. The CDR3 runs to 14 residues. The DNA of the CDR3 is TGTGCCAGCAGTGAATCGGACAGCGACGACGAGCAGTACTTC. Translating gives CASSESDSDDEQYF.

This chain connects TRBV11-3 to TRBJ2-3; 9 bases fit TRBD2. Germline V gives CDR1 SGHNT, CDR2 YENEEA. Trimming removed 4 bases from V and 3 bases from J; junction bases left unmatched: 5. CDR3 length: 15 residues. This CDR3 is CASSSGLAKTDTQYF. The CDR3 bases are TGTGCCAGCAGCTCCGGACTAGCGAAGACAGATACGCAGTATTTT.

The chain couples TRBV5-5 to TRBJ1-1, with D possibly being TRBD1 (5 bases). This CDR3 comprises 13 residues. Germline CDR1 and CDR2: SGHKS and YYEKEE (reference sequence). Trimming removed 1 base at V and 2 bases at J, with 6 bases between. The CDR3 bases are TGTGCCAGCAGCTTGACAGGAAACACTGAAGCTTTCTTT. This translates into CASSLTGNTEAFF.

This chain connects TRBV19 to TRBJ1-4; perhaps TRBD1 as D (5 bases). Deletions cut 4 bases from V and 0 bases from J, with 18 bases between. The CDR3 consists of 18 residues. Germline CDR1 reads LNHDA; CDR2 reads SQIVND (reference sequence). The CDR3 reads CASSSTGLYVSTNEKLFF. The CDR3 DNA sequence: TGTGCCAGTAGTAGTACAGGCCTTTACGTTTCAACTAATGAAAAACTGTTTTTT.

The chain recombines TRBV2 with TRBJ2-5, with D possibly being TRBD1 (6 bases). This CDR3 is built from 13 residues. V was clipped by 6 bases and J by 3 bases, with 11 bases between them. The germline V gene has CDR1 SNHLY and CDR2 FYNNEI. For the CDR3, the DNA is TGTGCCAGCAGGTCTCAGGGGAAAGAGACCCAGTACTTC. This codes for CASRSQGKETQYF.

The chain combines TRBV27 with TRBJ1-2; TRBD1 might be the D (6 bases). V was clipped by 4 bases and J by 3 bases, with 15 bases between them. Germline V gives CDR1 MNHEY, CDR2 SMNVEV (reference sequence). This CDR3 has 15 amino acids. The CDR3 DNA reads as TGTGCCAGCAGTTGGTCCGGCAGGGGCTACTATGGCTACACCTTC. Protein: CASSWSGRGYYGYTF.

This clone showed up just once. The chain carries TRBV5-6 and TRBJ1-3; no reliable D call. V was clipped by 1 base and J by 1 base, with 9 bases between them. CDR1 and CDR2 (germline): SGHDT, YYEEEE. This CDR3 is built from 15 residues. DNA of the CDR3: TGTGCCAGCAGCTTGCGGGAGGGTTCTGGAAACACCATATATTTT. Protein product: CASSLREGSGNTIYF.

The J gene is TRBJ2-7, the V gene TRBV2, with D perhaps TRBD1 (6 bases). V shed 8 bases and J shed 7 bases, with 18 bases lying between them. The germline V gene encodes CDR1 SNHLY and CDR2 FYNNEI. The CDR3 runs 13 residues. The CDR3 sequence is CASYLQGPGEQYF. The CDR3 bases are TGTGCCAGCTACCTTCAGGGGCCTGGTGAGCAGTACTTC. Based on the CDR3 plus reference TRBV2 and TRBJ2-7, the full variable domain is EPEVTQTPSHQVTQMGQEVILRCVPISNHLYFYWYRQILGQKVEFLVSFYNNEISEKSEIFDDQFSVERPDGSNFTLKIRSTKLEDSAMYFCASYLQGPGEQYFGPGTRLTVT.

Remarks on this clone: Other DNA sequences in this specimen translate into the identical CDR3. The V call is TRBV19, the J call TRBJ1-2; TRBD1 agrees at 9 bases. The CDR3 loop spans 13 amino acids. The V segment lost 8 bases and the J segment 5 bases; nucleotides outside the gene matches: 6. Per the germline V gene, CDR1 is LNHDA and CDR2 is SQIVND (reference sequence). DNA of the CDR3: TGTGCCAGTCGACAGGGGGGAGGTTATGGCTACACCTTC. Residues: CASRQGGGYGYTF.

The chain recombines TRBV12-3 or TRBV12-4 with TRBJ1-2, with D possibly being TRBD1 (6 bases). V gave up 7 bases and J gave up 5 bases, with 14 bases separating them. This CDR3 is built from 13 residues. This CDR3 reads CASKQGTFYGYTF. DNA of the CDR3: TGTGCCAGCAAACAGGGAACCTTTTATGGCTACACCTTC.